The 11 T cell receptor beta chains below all came from one sample that was sequenced in a study of CD8 T cells in ankylosing spondylitis. TCRdb reanalysed the 5' RACE reads using MiXCR and keeps one entry per CDR3 protein. The sample records 300,000 to 350,000 distinct CDR3 sequences, about 14% being singletons. Sequencing was performed on blood, either unsorted or a sorted T cell fraction (not recorded which). The receptors were sampled from a male donor with ankylosing spondylitis or in good health (not recorded which).

The chain employs TRBV7-9 and TRBJ2-7; possible D gene TRBD2, 7 bases. Trimming took off 2 bases at V and 4 bases at J, with 18 bases between the two ends. CDR3 length: 16 amino acids. Germline-derived CDR1 and CDR2 are SEHNR and FQNEAQ (reference sequence). DNA for the CDR3: TGTGCCAGCAGCTTAACGGGGGGCCAAAAGTCGTACGAGCAGTACTTC. Amino acid sequence: CASSLTGGQKSYEQYF.

The CDR3 region is CSASPMLGIGELFF. In nucleotides, the CDR3 is TGCAGTGCTAGCCCTATGCTGGGGATCGGGGAGCTGTTTTTT. The V and J genes are TRBV20-1 and TRBJ2-2; no clear D gene. V was cut by 3 bases and J by 7 bases, with 15 bases left in between. The CDR3 runs 14 residues. Germline CDR1 and CDR2: DFQATT and SNEGSKA (reference sequence).

This clonotype was detected only a few times. This rearrangement joins TRBV7-9 to TRBJ1-1; 7 bases are a match to TRBD1. The CDR3 is 14 residues long. Germline V gives CDR1 SEHNR, CDR2 FQNEAQ (reference sequence). J lost 6 bases, V lost 0 bases, and 4 bases had no gene match. The CDR3 bases are TGTGCCAGCAGCTTAGCCGACAGGGTCCCTGAAGCTTTCTTT. It specifies CASSLADRVPEAFF. The variable domain in full, with the rest retrieved from reference TRBV7-9 and TRBJ1-1, is DTGVSQNPRHKITKRGQNVTFRCDPISEHNRLYWYRQTLGQGPEFLTYFQNEAQLEKSRLLSDRFSAERPKGSFSTLEIQRTEQGDSAMYLCASSLADRVPEAFFGQGTRLTVV.

The chain links TRBV2 to TRBJ2-1; D ambiguous. The CDR3 extends over 14 amino acids. Trimming cost V 8 bases and J 7 bases, with 18 bases left between them. Germline V CDR1 and CDR2: SNHLY, FYNNEI. The CDR3 protein is CASLGRTMLNEQFF. CDR3 nucleotide sequence: TGTGCCAGCCTTGGCAGGACGATGTTAAATGAGCAGTTCTTC.

The rearrangement uses TRBV7-4 and TRBJ2-5; no reliable D call. V lost 6 bases and J lost 7, with 9 bases in between. The CDR3 consists of 11 residues. Germline V gives CDR1 SGHVT, CDR2 SQSDAQ. The CDR3 DNA is TGTGCCAGCAGAGGACCCATGACCCAGTACTTC. Its translation: CASRGPMTQYF.

The rearrangement links TRBV11-2 to TRBJ1-1; D might be TRBD1 (5 bases). The germline V gene encodes CDR1 SGHAT and CDR2 FQNNGV. This CDR3 spans 15 amino acids. Trimming stripped 8 bases from V and 4 bases from J, with 20 bases between. DNA for the CDR3: TGTGCCAGCGCCACCTTTCAGGGATTAAGCACTGAAGCTTTCTTT. This gives the protein CASATFQGLSTEAFF.

This chain links TRBV2 with TRBJ2-2; 8 nucleotides agree with TRBD2. This CDR3 is 15 amino acids long. Trimming cost V 7 bases and J 6 bases; bases outside gene matches: 10. Germline assignment: CDR1 SNHLY and CDR2 FYNNEI. CDR3 sequence (DNA): TGTGCCAGCATACTAAGCGGGGGAGGCGCCGGGGAGCTGTTTTTT. Its protein product is CASILSGGGAGELFF.

In its sample, this clonotype was seen many times. The J gene is TRBJ2-1, the V gene TRBV20-1; D may correspond to TRBD1 or TRBD2 (6 bases each). Germline loops: CDR1 DFQATT, CDR2 SNEGSKA (reference sequence). V lost 2 bases and J lost 7, with 15 bases in between. The CDR3 runs 14 residues. CDR3 coding DNA: TGCAGTGCTAGATCCCCCCGGGGGCGAAATGAGCAGTTCTTC. This sequence encodes CSARSPRGRNEQFF.

The J gene is TRBJ2-1, the V gene TRBV29-1; TRBD2 matches at 9 bases. This CDR3 has 13 amino acids. Looked up from germline, CDR1 is SQVTM and CDR2 is ANQGSEA. J lost 2 bases, V lost 4 bases, and 0 bases had no gene match. CDR3 in DNA: TGCAGCGTTGCTAGCGGGACCTACAATGAGCAGTTCTTC. Residues: CSVASGTYNEQFF.

The J gene is TRBJ1-6, the V gene TRBV5-1, with TRBD1 identical over 10 bases. Germline assignment: CDR1 SGHRS and CDR2 YFSETQ. The length of the CDR3 is 14 residues. Unmatched junction bases numbered 6, after V lost 4 bases and J lost 11 bases. For the CDR3, the DNA is TGCGCCAGCAGCGAGGGACAGGGGCAAACACCCCTCCACTTT. Encoded protein: CASSEGQGQTPLHF.

This chain connects TRBV6-1 to TRBJ2-7; D might be TRBD2 (6 bases). Per the germline V gene, CDR1 is MNHNS and CDR2 is SASEGT. The V gene lost 2 bases and the J gene lost 3 bases, with 11 bases spanning the gap. The CDR3 consists of 14 residues. CDR3 region: CASSESGGSYEQYF. CDR3 sequence (DNA): TGTGCCAGCAGTGAATCCGGGGGAAGCTACGAGCAGTACTTC.